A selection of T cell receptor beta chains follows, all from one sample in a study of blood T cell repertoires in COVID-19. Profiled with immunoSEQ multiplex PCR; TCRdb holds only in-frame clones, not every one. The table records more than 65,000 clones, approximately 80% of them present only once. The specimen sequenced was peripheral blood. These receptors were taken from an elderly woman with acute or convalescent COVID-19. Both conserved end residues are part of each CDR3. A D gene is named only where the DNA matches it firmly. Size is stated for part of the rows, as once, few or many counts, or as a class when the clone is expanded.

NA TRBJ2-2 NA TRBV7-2 CASSPTRTVRDHHTGELFF TGTGCCAGCAGCCCCACCCGGACAGTCAGGGACCATCACACCGGGGAGCTGTTTTTT
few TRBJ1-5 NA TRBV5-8 CASSLGAVLNQPQHF TGTGCCAGCAGCTTAGGGGCGGTCCTTAATCAGCCCCAGCATTTT
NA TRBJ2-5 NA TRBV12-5 CASGLGTSTGFETQYF TGTGCTAGTGGTTTGGGTACATCGACAGGTTTCGAGACCCAGTACTTC
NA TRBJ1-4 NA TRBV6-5 CASSITVRLNEKLFF TGTGCCAGCAGCATAACTGTGCGGCTAAATGAAAAACTGTTTTTT
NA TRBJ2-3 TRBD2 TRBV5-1 CASSLLASGPDTQYF TGCGCCAGCAGCTTGTTGGCTAGCGGGCCAGATACGCAGTATTTT
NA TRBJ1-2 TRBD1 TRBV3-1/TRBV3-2 CASSLTGDWDGYTF TGTGCCAGCAGCCTAACAGGGGATTGGGATGGCTACACCTTC
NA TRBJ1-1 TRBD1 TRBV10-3 CAISAGTGEAFF TGTGCCATCAGTGCCGGGACAGGTGAAGCTTTCTTT
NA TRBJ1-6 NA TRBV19 CASSETVNSPLHF TGTGCCAGTAGCGAGACAGTTAATTCACCCCTCCACTTT
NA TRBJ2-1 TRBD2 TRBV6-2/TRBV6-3 CASSLAGGFSYNEQFF TGTGCCAGCAGTCTAGCGGGGGGCTTCTCCTACAATGAGCAGTTCTTC
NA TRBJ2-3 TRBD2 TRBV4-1 CASSQDGTSVGSTDTQYF TGCGCCAGCAGCCAAGATGGGACTAGCGTGGGGAGCACAGATACGCAGTATTTT
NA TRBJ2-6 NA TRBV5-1 CASSSKPTVANSGANVLTF TGCGCCAGCAGCTCAAAGCCGACAGTGGCCAACTCTGGGGCCAACGTCCTGACTTTC
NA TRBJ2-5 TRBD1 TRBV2 CASSEVRGETQYF TGTGCCAGCAGTGAAGTCAGGGGGGAGACCCAGTACTTC
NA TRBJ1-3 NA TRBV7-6 CASSPPGQGNTIYF TGTGCCAGCAGCCCCCCTGGGCAGGGAAACACCATATATTTT
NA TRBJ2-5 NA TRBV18 CASSLSGGETQYF TGTGCCAGCTCACTGTCCGGGGGAGAGACCCAGTACTTC
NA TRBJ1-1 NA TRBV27 CASSFLGQKIGNTEAFF TGTGCCAGCAGTTTTTTAGGACAGAAAATAGGGAACACTGAAGCTTTCTTT
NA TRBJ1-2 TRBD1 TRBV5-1 CASSLEAGGIERGYTF TGCGCCAGCAGCTTGGAGGCAGGGGGGATAGAAAGAGGCTACACCTTC
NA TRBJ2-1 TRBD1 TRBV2 CASRRLGQGYNEQFF TGTGCCAGCAGAAGGTTGGGACAGGGGTACAATGAGCAGTTCTTC
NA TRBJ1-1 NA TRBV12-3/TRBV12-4 CASSLSGDTEAFF TGTGCCAGCAGTTTGTCAGGGGACACTGAAGCTTTCTTT
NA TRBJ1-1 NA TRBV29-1 CSVEAVGGGGEAFF TGCAGCGTTGAAGCGGTAGGTGGTGGAGGTGAAGCTTTCTTT
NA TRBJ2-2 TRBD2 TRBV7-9 CASSHPFGLAGVDGELFF TGTGCCAGCAGCCACCCGTTCGGGCTAGCGGGGGTAGATGGGGAGCTGTTTTTT
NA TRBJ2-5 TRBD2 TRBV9 CASSVGASGGTGQETQYF TGTGCCAGCAGCGTAGGGGCTAGCGGGGGGACGGGCCAAGAGACCCAGTACTTC
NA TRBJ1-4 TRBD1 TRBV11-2 CASSYGTAAWNEKLFF TGTGCCAGCAGCTACGGGACAGCCGCTTGGAATGAAAAACTGTTTTTT
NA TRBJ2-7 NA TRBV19 CASSIVSGGEQYF TGTGCCAGTAGTATAGTTTCCGGGGGCGAGCAGTACTTC
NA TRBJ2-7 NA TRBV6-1 CASSDNYEQYF TGTGCCAGCAGTGACAACTACGAGCAGTACTTC
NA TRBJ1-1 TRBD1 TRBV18 CASSPDAPGTGGLNTEAFF TGTGCCAGCTCACCAGACGCCCCAGGGACAGGGGGCTTAAACACTGAAGCTTTCTTT
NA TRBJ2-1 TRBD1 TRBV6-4 CASCRGQGANNEQFF TGTGCCAGCTGCCGCGGACAGGGGGCAAACAATGAGCAGTTCTTC
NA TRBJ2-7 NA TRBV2 CASSLNSGVAYF TGTGCCAGCAGCCTAAATTCAGGGGTAGCGTACTTC
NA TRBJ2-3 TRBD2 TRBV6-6 CASSIAGGRADTQYF TGTGCCAGCAGTATAGCGGGGGGGCGGGCAGATACGCAGTATTTT
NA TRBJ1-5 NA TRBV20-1 CSASRNSGGFNQPQHF TGCAGTGCTAGTAGGAATTCTGGGGGGTTCAATCAGCCCCAGCATTTT
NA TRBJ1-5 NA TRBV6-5 CASTDLGVSNQPQHF TGTGCCAGCACAGACTTAGGCGTGAGCAATCAGCCCCAGCATTTT
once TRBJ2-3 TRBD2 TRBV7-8 CASILTSGGDTQYF TGTGCCAGCATCCTGACTAGCGGGGGAGATACGCAGTATTTT
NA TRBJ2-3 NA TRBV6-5 CASSPQRSLTDTQYF TGTGCCAGCAGTCCCCAGCGGAGTCTCACAGATACGCAGTATTTT
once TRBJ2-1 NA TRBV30 CAWRRARLQRGEQFF TGTGCCTGGAGGAGGGCACGGTTGCAACGTGGGGAGCAGTTCTTC
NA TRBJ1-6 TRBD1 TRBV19 CASSRDRVSLSPLHF TGTGCCAGTAGTAGGGACAGGGTCTCTTTGTCACCCCTCCACTTT
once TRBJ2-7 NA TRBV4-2 CASSQDPQDFDEQYF TGTGCCAGCAGCCAAGATCCCCAGGACTTCGACGAGCAGTACTTC
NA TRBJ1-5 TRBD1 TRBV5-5 CASSPTGISNQPQHF TGTGCCAGCAGCCCGACAGGGATAAGCAATCAGCCCCAGCATTTT
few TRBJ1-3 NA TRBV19 CASSIEGGSGNTIYF TGTGCCAGTAGTATAGAGGGAGGAAGTGGAAACACCATATATTTT
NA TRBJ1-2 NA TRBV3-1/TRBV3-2 CASSQGPDSNYGYTF TGTGCCAGCAGCCAAGGTCCGGACTCTAACTATGGCTACACCTTC
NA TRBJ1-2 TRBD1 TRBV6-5 CAGDGDRGGYGYTF TGTGCCGGGGATGGAGACAGGGGAGGGTATGGCTACACCTTC
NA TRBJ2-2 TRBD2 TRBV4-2 CASSHGLAGDGTGELFF TGTGCCAGCAGCCATGGACTAGCGGGGGACGGGACCGGGGAGCTGTTTTTT
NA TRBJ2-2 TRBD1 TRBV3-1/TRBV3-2 CASSQGTGRSGFIGELFF TGTGCCAGCAGCCAAGGGACAGGGAGGTCGGGTTTTATCGGGGAGCTGTTTTTT
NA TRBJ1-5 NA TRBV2 CASTFYSNQPQHF TGTGCCAGCACCTTTTATAGCAATCAGCCCCAGCATTTT
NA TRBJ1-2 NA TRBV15 CATSTSPYGYTF TGTGCCACCAGCACTTCTCCCTATGGCTACACCTTC
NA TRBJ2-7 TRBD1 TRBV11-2 CASSLVLTGGIYEQYF TGTGCCAGCAGCTTAGTTCTCACAGGGGGCATTTACGAGCAGTACTTC
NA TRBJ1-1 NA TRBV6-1 CASSDRGVMNTEAFF TGTGCCAGCAGTGATCGGGGGGTCATGAACACTGAAGCTTTCTTT
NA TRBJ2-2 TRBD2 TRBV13 CASSIPGLYLTGELFF TGTGCCAGCAGCATCCCGGGACTATATTTGACCGGGGAGCTGTTTTTT
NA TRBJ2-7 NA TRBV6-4 CASSDPGWKNF TGTGCCAGCAGTGACCCGGGGTGGAAGAACTTC